One TCR beta chain is described in this entry. The antigen remains undetermined. This CDR3 comprises 15 residues. The V segment lost 3 bases and the J segment 5 bases; nucleotides outside the gene matches: 6. Per the germline V gene, CDR1 is MDHEN and CDR2 is SYDVKM. TCRdb's table, derived via immunoSEQ multiplex PCR, lists solely in-frame clones and lacks some. The table records 2 million to 2.5 million clones, under 95% of them present only once. Terminally differentiated effector memory CD45RA+ cells were excluded by CCR7 positive selection of CD45RO-negative cells. These data originate in a study of shared clonotypes between healthy human individuals. Across the study: CD4 naive cells filled three plates per donor, CD4 memory three, CD8 naive two and CD8 memory one.

Study-level findings and limits: Some clonotypes were shared by all four sorted-subset donors, while others were not shared. The non-shared ones had lower generation probabilities than the shared ones. Sorted-subset samples were not fully sequenced, rarefaction indicated. Naive CD4 clonotypes were shared across a few donors at about 5%.

Sequencing was performed on naive CD8+ T cells from PBMCs. This sequence originates from a young man in good health. Some clones in this sample may be carry-over from other donors' samples. The chain carries TRBV28 and TRBJ2-5; 10 bases map to TRBD1. The CDR3: CASSFRTGGLETQYF. CDR3 DNA sequence: TGTGCCAGCAGTTTTAGGACAGGGGGTTTGGAGACCCAGTACTTC.